Reported below is one TCR beta chain. Germline V gene sequence: CDR1 LNHDA, CDR2 SQIVND (reference sequence). V lost 10 bases to trimming and J lost 5 bases; unmatched junction nucleotides: 10. The CDR3 has 13 amino acids. The data stem from a study of blood T cell repertoires in COVID-19. Clones were read by immunoSEQ multiplex PCR, and TCRdb kept only the in-frame ones, dropping some. Seen here are 350,000 to 500,000 clones, approximately 90% observed once, and the top ten hold roughly 0.78%. The sequence was collected from a young man with COVID-19, enrolled during active disease. The rearrangement joins TRBV19 to TRBJ2-5; 7 positions match TRBD2. Sequencing used peripheral blood. This chain's CDR3 is CATSSVGGETQYF. In nucleotides, the CDR3 is TGTGCCACTTCGTCCGTGGGGGGGGAGACCCAGTACTTC.